Listed below are T cell receptor beta chains from one sample, sequenced in a study of T cell repertoires in cytomegalovirus infection. No cognate antigen is known for these TCRs. TCRdb passed the reads through MiXCR, listing each CDR3 protein once. Among some 350,000 distinct CDR3 sequences, nearly 35% were seen once, and the ten largest hold roughly 14%. Sequencing was performed on cultured PBMCs, taken from culture after CMV antigen stimulation. The receptors derive from a human donor in good health (CMV status not recorded). Some clones in this sample may be carry-over from other donors' samples. Each CDR3 is given with its conserved first and last residue. The order of the fields is clone size, J gene, D gene, V gene, CDR3 DNA, CDR3 protein. The D gene is left open where the match is weak. Size tells how often a clone was seen (once, few, many) or the class of an expanded clone, and some rows leave it out.

abundance: few; j_gene: TRBJ1-2; d_gene: .; v_gene: TRBV4-2; CDR3nt: TGTGCCAGCAGCAACCCCGGGACACCATCTAACTATGGCTACACCTTC; CDR3aa: CASSNPGTPSNYGYTF
abundance: few; j_gene: TRBJ2-5; d_gene: TRBD2; v_gene: TRBV7-2; CDR3nt: TGTGCCAGCACAGACAATACGGGAGGGCCGGAGACCCAGTACTTC; CDR3aa: CASTDNTGGPETQYF
abundance: .; j_gene: TRBJ2-5; d_gene: .; v_gene: TRBV30; CDR3nt: TGTGCCTGGAGTGTATACCTTCCAGGACTGATGAAGACCCAGTACTTC; CDR3aa: CAWSVYLPGLMKTQYF
abundance: .; j_gene: TRBJ2-4; d_gene: TRBD1; v_gene: TRBV27; CDR3nt: TGTGCCAGCAGTTCGGGACAGGGTCATTCCCGACTTAACATTCAGTACTTC; CDR3aa: CASSSGQGHSRLNIQYF
abundance: few; j_gene: TRBJ2-1; d_gene: TRBD2; v_gene: TRBV6-1; CDR3nt: TGTGCCAGCAGTGGGCTAGCGGGAGTCCCTAGCTCCTACAATGAGCAGTTCTTC; CDR3aa: CASSGLAGVPSSYNEQFF
abundance: few; j_gene: TRBJ2-7; d_gene: .; v_gene: TRBV6-2/TRBV6-3; CDR3nt: TGTGCCAGCAGTTACGCCCTGAGAGGCGAGCAGTACTTC; CDR3aa: CASSYALRGEQYF
abundance: .; j_gene: TRBJ2-1; d_gene: .; v_gene: TRBV2; CDR3nt: TGTGCCAGCGCCGAGCTAGGGATATACAATGAGCAGTTCTTC; CDR3aa: CASAELGIYNEQFF
abundance: .; j_gene: TRBJ2-2; d_gene: .; v_gene: TRBV7-2; CDR3nt: TGTGCCAGCAGCTCCTACACCACCGGGGAGCTGTTTTTT; CDR3aa: CASSSYTTGELFF
abundance: few; j_gene: TRBJ1-1; d_gene: .; v_gene: TRBV6-6; CDR3nt: TGTGCCAGCAGAATACAGGTTACCCCATACACTGAAGCTTTCTTT; CDR3aa: CASRIQVTPYTEAFF
abundance: .; j_gene: TRBJ2-2; d_gene: .; v_gene: TRBV12-3/TRBV12-4; CDR3nt: TGTGCCAGCAGACCAACGGGGAACACCGGGGAGCTGTTTTTT; CDR3aa: CASRPTGNTGELFF
abundance: .; j_gene: TRBJ2-2; d_gene: .; v_gene: TRBV5-1; CDR3nt: TGCGCCAGCAGCTTGATTCCGGGGGCGAACACCGGGGAGCTGTTTTTT; CDR3aa: CASSLIPGANTGELFF
abundance: .; j_gene: TRBJ2-1; d_gene: TRBD2; v_gene: TRBV19; CDR3nt: TGTGCCAGCGCGACTAGCGGATACAATGAGCAGTTCTTC; CDR3aa: CASATSGYNEQFF
abundance: .; j_gene: TRBJ2-5; d_gene: TRBD1; v_gene: TRBV20-1; CDR3nt: TGCAGTGCTAGAGAAGGACAGGGGGCATCAGAGACCCAGTACTTC; CDR3aa: CSAREGQGASETQYF
abundance: .; j_gene: TRBJ2-7; d_gene: TRBD2; v_gene: TRBV7-2; CDR3nt: TGTGCCAGCAGCTTAGCTCTAGCGGGAGTTTTTCCCTACGAGCAGTACTTC; CDR3aa: CASSLALAGVFPYEQYF
abundance: .; j_gene: TRBJ2-1; d_gene: .; v_gene: TRBV6-8; CDR3nt: TGTGCCAGCAGTTACTCGATAGGGGACTCGGAGTTCTTC; CDR3aa: CASSYSIGDSEFF
abundance: .; j_gene: TRBJ1-5; d_gene: TRBD1; v_gene: TRBV5-6; CDR3nt: TGTGCCAGCAGCACCTGGAGGACAGGGGGCGCCCCGGGCAATCAGCCCCAGCATTTT; CDR3aa: CASSTWRTGGAPGNQPQHF
abundance: few; j_gene: TRBJ2-3; d_gene: .; v_gene: TRBV23-1; CDR3nt: TGCGCCAGGGAGCAGGGAGGGGGGGACGATACGCAGTATTTT; CDR3aa: CAREQGGGDDTQYF
abundance: .; j_gene: TRBJ1-4; d_gene: .; v_gene: TRBV6-5; CDR3nt: TGTGCCAGCCGCACCTCAGGGAGACAGCCTAATGAAAAACTGTTTTTT; CDR3aa: CASRTSGRQPNEKLFF
abundance: .; j_gene: TRBJ1-3; d_gene: TRBD1; v_gene: TRBV28; CDR3nt: TGTGCCAGCAGAGACAGGGGAGCTGGAAACACCATATATTTT; CDR3aa: CASRDRGAGNTIYF
abundance: .; j_gene: TRBJ2-7; d_gene: .; v_gene: TRBV7-9; CDR3nt: TGTGCCAGCAGCTCTGGACAGAGGACCTACGAGCAGTACTTC; CDR3aa: CASSSGQRTYEQYF
abundance: few; j_gene: TRBJ2-1; d_gene: .; v_gene: TRBV29-1; CDR3nt: TGCAGCGCTAATCATCCGGATGCCAATGAGCAGTTCTTC; CDR3aa: CSANHPDANEQFF
abundance: few; j_gene: TRBJ1-2; d_gene: TRBD1; v_gene: TRBV5-1; CDR3nt: TGCGCCAGCAGCCTGACAGGGGCCGTCCAGTACGGCTACACCTTC; CDR3aa: CASSLTGAVQYGYTF
abundance: .; j_gene: TRBJ2-1; d_gene: .; v_gene: TRBV5-4; CDR3nt: TGTGCCAGTACCAACCAAAGGCGGCTTCGACCTGACAATGAGCAGTTCTTC; CDR3aa: CASTNQRRLRPDNEQFF
abundance: .; j_gene: TRBJ2-1; d_gene: TRBD2; v_gene: TRBV27; CDR3nt: TGTGCCAGCAGTCCCGTCGGACTAGCGGGAGCCAACAATGAGCAGTTCTTC; CDR3aa: CASSPVGLAGANNEQFF
abundance: few; j_gene: TRBJ2-3; d_gene: .; v_gene: TRBV19; CDR3nt: TGTGCCAGTACACAGTACAGCACAGATACGCAGTATTTT; CDR3aa: CASTQYSTDTQYF
abundance: .; j_gene: TRBJ2-1; d_gene: .; v_gene: TRBV2; CDR3nt: TGTGCCAGCAGGAAGGGGGTCGACTCCTACAATGAGCAGTTCTTC; CDR3aa: CASRKGVDSYNEQFF
abundance: many; j_gene: TRBJ1-1; d_gene: .; v_gene: TRBV28; CDR3nt: TGTGCCAGCAGCTCCTCAGGGGATTGGTGGACTGAAGCTTTCTTT; CDR3aa: CASSSSGDWWTEAFF
abundance: .; j_gene: TRBJ1-3; d_gene: .; v_gene: TRBV29-1; CDR3nt: TGCAGCGGCCGGGACAACTCTGGAAACACCATATATTTT; CDR3aa: CSGRDNSGNTIYF
abundance: few; j_gene: TRBJ1-1; d_gene: .; v_gene: TRBV6-6; CDR3nt: TGTGCCAGCAGTCGGGGGGGGTTAGCTGAAGCTTTCTTT; CDR3aa: CASSRGGLAEAFF
abundance: once; j_gene: TRBJ2-7; d_gene: .; v_gene: TRBV3-1; CDR3nt: TGTGCCAGCAGCCAAGAAGGAGGGGCCTGGTACTTC; CDR3aa: CASSQEGGAWYF
abundance: .; j_gene: TRBJ1-1; d_gene: TRBD1; v_gene: TRBV7-8; CDR3nt: TGTGCCAGCAGCTTAGGGGGTGGTAGCAGGGGGCTATCGGGCACTGAAGCTTTCTTT; CDR3aa: CASSLGGGSRGLSGTEAFF
abundance: many; j_gene: TRBJ1-2; d_gene: .; v_gene: TRBV7-2; CDR3nt: TGTGCCAGCAGCGCAGGCAGGGACTATGGCTACACCTTC; CDR3aa: CASSAGRDYGYTF
abundance: .; j_gene: TRBJ1-5; d_gene: .; v_gene: TRBV7-9; CDR3nt: TGTGCCAGCAGCTTAGGGGTCGGGGTCCTCGGCAATCAGCCCCAGCATTTT; CDR3aa: CASSLGVGVLGNQPQHF
abundance: .; j_gene: TRBJ2-5; d_gene: .; v_gene: TRBV18; CDR3nt: TGTGCCAGCTCACCACCGATGGGTAGCGGCCAAGAGACCCAGTACTTC; CDR3aa: CASSPPMGSGQETQYF
abundance: .; j_gene: TRBJ2-3; d_gene: .; v_gene: TRBV20-1; CDR3nt: TGCAGTGCTTTTGGACTTCGAGGTTCTCTCACAGATACGCAGTATTTT; CDR3aa: CSAFGLRGSLTDTQYF
abundance: .; j_gene: TRBJ2-1; d_gene: .; v_gene: TRBV27; CDR3nt: TGTGCCAGCAGCTCAATAGGGACTCACCGTTACAATGAGCAGTTCTTC; CDR3aa: CASSSIGTHRYNEQFF
abundance: .; j_gene: TRBJ1-3; d_gene: TRBD1; v_gene: TRBV28; CDR3nt: TGTGCCAGTCAGCCGGAACAGGGGCTTTCTGGAAACACCATATATTTT; CDR3aa: CASQPEQGLSGNTIYF
abundance: many; j_gene: TRBJ2-2; d_gene: .; v_gene: TRBV7-3; CDR3nt: TGTGCCAGCAGCTTAACAGGGGCCGGGGAGCTGTTTTTT; CDR3aa: CASSLTGAGELFF
abundance: .; j_gene: TRBJ1-1; d_gene: .; v_gene: TRBV7-9; CDR3nt: TGTGCCAGCAGCTTAATCCCCCCGAACACTGAAGCTTTCTTT; CDR3aa: CASSLIPPNTEAFF
abundance: few; j_gene: TRBJ2-4; d_gene: TRBD2; v_gene: TRBV29-1; CDR3nt: TGCAGCGTCGTTTCGCGAGCGGGAGAGTCCATTCAGTACTTC; CDR3aa: CSVVSRAGESIQYF
abundance: .; j_gene: TRBJ2-5; d_gene: TRBD1; v_gene: TRBV12-3/TRBV12-4; CDR3nt: TGTGCCAGCATACGAGGACAGGGGGGCTTCCAAGAGACCCAGTACTTC; CDR3aa: CASIRGQGGFQETQYF
abundance: .; j_gene: TRBJ2-1; d_gene: .; v_gene: TRBV24-1; CDR3nt: TGTGCCACCAGTGATTCCCAGTGGAGCAGTCGCTACAATGAGCAGTTCTTC; CDR3aa: CATSDSQWSSRYNEQFF
abundance: many; j_gene: TRBJ2-3; d_gene: TRBD2; v_gene: TRBV7-8; CDR3nt: TGTGCCAGCAGCTTCGGACTAGCCGCAGGTACAGATACGCAGTATTTT; CDR3aa: CASSFGLAAGTDTQYF
abundance: few; j_gene: TRBJ1-5; d_gene: .; v_gene: TRBV19; CDR3nt: TGTGCCAGTAGTATCTCAGGCAATCAGCCCCAGCATTTT; CDR3aa: CASSISGNQPQHF
abundance: few; j_gene: TRBJ2-3; d_gene: .; v_gene: TRBV7-2; CDR3nt: TGTGCCAGCAGCCTTAATGGGGCCTCCGATACGCAGTATTTT; CDR3aa: CASSLNGASDTQYF
abundance: few; j_gene: TRBJ2-3; d_gene: TRBD2; v_gene: TRBV28; CDR3nt: TGTGCCAGCAGTTTAGCGGCTAGCGGGAAAACAGATACGCAGTATTTT; CDR3aa: CASSLAASGKTDTQYF
abundance: .; j_gene: TRBJ2-1; d_gene: TRBD2; v_gene: TRBV13; CDR3nt: TGTGCCAGCAGCCTGGGACTATTTTCCTACAATGAGCAGTTCTTC; CDR3aa: CASSLGLFSYNEQFF
abundance: .; j_gene: TRBJ2-3; d_gene: TRBD1; v_gene: TRBV7-9; CDR3nt: TGTGCCAGCAGCGCCCCAGGGGGTTTATCCACAGATACGCAGTATTTT; CDR3aa: CASSAPGGLSTDTQYF
abundance: .; j_gene: TRBJ1-1; d_gene: .; v_gene: TRBV4-1; CDR3nt: TGCGCCAGCAGCCAGAGGCCGGGTACGGGGTGTCAAGCTTTCTTT; CDR3aa: CASSQRPGTGCQAFF
abundance: many; j_gene: TRBJ2-7; d_gene: .; v_gene: TRBV7-2; CDR3nt: TGTGCCAGCAGCTTAGTCCCACTTAGCTCCTACGAGCAGTACTTC; CDR3aa: CASSLVPLSSYEQYF
abundance: .; j_gene: TRBJ2-7; d_gene: .; v_gene: TRBV6-6; CDR3nt: TGTGCCAGCAGTTTGGGGACTGTCGAGCAGTACTTC; CDR3aa: CASSLGTVEQYF
abundance: few; j_gene: TRBJ1-4; d_gene: .; v_gene: TRBV11-2; CDR3nt: TGTGCCAGCAGCACAGGGAGGGCCGAAAAACTGTTTTTT; CDR3aa: CASSTGRAEKLFF
abundance: .; j_gene: TRBJ2-7; d_gene: .; v_gene: TRBV11-2; CDR3nt: TGTGCCAGCAGCTTCGCGCCCCGGCAAGAGGAGTACTTC; CDR3aa: CASSFAPRQEEYF
abundance: few; j_gene: TRBJ2-1; d_gene: .; v_gene: TRBV4-3; CDR3nt: TGCGCCAGCAGCCAAGAAGGGATATCCGCCTTCAATGAGCAGTTCTTC; CDR3aa: CASSQEGISAFNEQFF
abundance: once; j_gene: TRBJ2-1; d_gene: .; v_gene: TRBV19; CDR3nt: TGTGCCAGTAGCCGCGTGGGGGGGGCGGCCTACAATGAGCAGTTCTTC; CDR3aa: CASSRVGGAAYNEQFF
abundance: .; j_gene: TRBJ2-3; d_gene: .; v_gene: TRBV12-3/TRBV12-4; CDR3nt: TGTGCCAGCAGTTTTTTTGTTGCGGGATGGACAGATACGCAGTATTTT; CDR3aa: CASSFFVAGWTDTQYF
abundance: .; j_gene: TRBJ2-1; d_gene: TRBD1; v_gene: TRBV19; CDR3nt: TGTGCCAGTAGTTTCCAGGACAGGCGGCTCTATGAGCAGTTCTTC; CDR3aa: CASSFQDRRLYEQFF